This TCR beta chain was captured by sequencing in a study of T cells after yellow fever vaccination. Findings of the study overall: Most primary-vaccination clones reappeared after the booster (less than 98% CD4, roughly 90% CD8).

TCRdb analysed the 5' RACE reads with MiXCR anew, one entry per CDR3 protein. This repertoire shows approximately 300,000 distinct CDR3 sequences, over 8.5% found once; its top ten account for about 3.5%. CDR1 is SGHTA and CDR2 is FQGTGA in the germline V gene. This CDR3 has 15 amino acids. The V end was cut by 6 bases, the J end by 0 bases, with 12 bases between. This clonotype was found a few times. Its antigen is not known. This specimen was CD4+ T cells sorted from PBMCs, taken 45 days after the yellow fever booster vaccination. The receptor was derived from a young man who received the YFV17D yellow fever vaccine. The chain joins TRBV7-3 to TRBJ2-4, with D possibly TRBD2 on 6 matching bases. The CDR3 protein is CASSLLGGAKNIQYF. As DNA, the CDR3 is TGTGCCAGCAGTCTCCTCGGGGGAGCCAAAAACATTCAGTACTTC.